The 17 T cell receptor beta chains below all came from one sample that was sequenced in a study of blood T cells in healthy people across ages. A J-beta primer mix and a sample-barcoded 5' primer were used in a second PCR of about 7 to 12 cycles. TCRdb called the 5' RACE reads again in MiXCR, with one record for every CDR3 protein. The top ten clones hold roughly 40% of a sample with 700,000 to 900,000 distinct CDR3 sequences, about 55% of them seen once. The specimen was blood. These receptors were taken from an older man in good health.

This chain joins TRBV18 and TRBJ2-1, with TRBD1 matching over 7 bases. V lost 8 bases, J lost 7 bases, and 8 bases stayed unmatched. The CDR3 length is 13 residues. From germline, CDR1 is KGHSH and CDR2 LQKENI. CDR3 amino acids: CASAQGQTNEQFF. As DNA, the CDR3 is TGTGCCAGCGCACAGGGACAGACTAATGAGCAGTTCTTC. The full variable domain, with the rest looked up from reference TRBV18 and TRBJ2-1, is NAGVMQNPRHLVRRRGQEARLRCSPMKGHSHVYWYRQLPEEGLKFMVYLQKENIIDESGMPKERFSAEFPKEGPSILRIQQVVRGDSAAYFCASAQGQTNEQFFGPGTRLTVL.

The V and J genes are TRBV5-1 and TRBJ2-7, with TRBD2 matching 7 bases. With V trimmed by 4 bases and J by 1 base, 8 bases remained unmatched. CDR3 length: 15 residues. Looked up from germline, CDR1 is SGHRS and CDR2 is YFSETQ. The CDR3 nucleotides are TGCGCCAGCAGCCCGGGAGGTAGCGCTTCCTACGAGCAGTACTTC. Translation gives CASSPGGSASYEQYF.

The gene calls are TRBV29-1 and TRBJ1-4; D not resolved. In germline, CDR1 is SQVTM, CDR2 ANQGSEA. The CDR3 has 14 amino acids. Between the trimmed V and J ends, which lost 0 bases and 0 bases, there was a span of 5 bases. The CDR3 protein is CSVEDTATNEKLFF. The CDR3 DNA follows: TGCAGCGTTGAAGACACCGCAACTAATGAAAAACTGTTTTTT.

This clonotype was seen just once. V is TRBV3-1 and J is TRBJ2-7; D gene ambiguous. The CDR3 runs 15 residues. Trimming shortened V by 4 bases and J by 7 bases, and 20 bases separated the two germline ends. Germline-derived CDR1 and CDR2 are LGHDT and YNNKEL (reference sequence). CDR3: CASSPTFGPEDEQYF. The CDR3 DNA reads TGTGCCAGCAGCCCGACGTTCGGTCCGGAAGATGAGCAGTACTTC.

This chain joins TRBV21-1 and TRBJ2-5; the D call of TRBD2 is as the table states it, not checked on the DNA. TRBV21-1 is classified as a pseudogene. This CDR3 comprises 24 residues. The CDR3 is CASSKETGGSTGTSGKGERETQYF. In nucleotides, the CDR3 is TGTGCCAGCAGCAAAGAAACTGGGGGGTCTACCGGGACTAGCGGGAAAGGGGAACGAGAGACCCAGTACTTC.

The rearrangement uses TRBV11-1 and TRBJ1-1; the match to TRBD1 covers 7 bases. This CDR3 spans 14 amino acids. The germline gives CDR1 SGHAT, CDR2 FQDESV (reference sequence). Trimming at V came to 5 bases and at J to 3 bases, leaving 6 bases not matched to a gene. CDR3 DNA: TGTGCCAGCAGCATAGGGGGCGAGTACACTGAAGCTTTCTTT. As protein: CASSIGGEYTEAFF.

The chain links TRBV7-2 to TRBJ1-3, with a tentative D call TRBD1 (5 bases). V was trimmed by 5 bases and J by 1 base, leaving 12 bases between them. CDR1 SGHTA and CDR2 FQGNSA come from the germline V gene. CDR3 length equals 15 residues. DNA for the CDR3: TGTGCCAGCAGCCGTCTTGGGGGATCTGGAAACACCATATATTTT. Protein sequence: CASSRLGGSGNTIYF.

The sample holds a few counts of this clonotype. V is TRBV24-1 and J is TRBJ2-1, with a tentative D call TRBD2 (5 bases). This CDR3 is built from 15 residues. The V gene's germline CDR1 is KGHDR and CDR2 SFDVKD. Deletions cut 4 bases from V and 9 bases from J, with 18 bases between. The CDR3 here is CATSDPTARDSEQFF. The CDR3 coding sequence is TGTGCCACCAGTGACCCAACCGCGAGGGATAGTGAGCAGTTCTTC.

This clonotype was seen only once. The chain employs TRBV6-1 and TRBJ1-6; 8 bases align to TRBD1. Germline values: CDR1 MNHNS, CDR2 SASEGT. Losses at the gene ends were 8 bases for V and 4 bases for J; bases not matched to a gene: 4. This CDR3 has 14 residues. The DNA of the CDR3 is TGTGCCAGCGGGGGACAGGAGTATAATTCACCCCTCCACTTT. Its translation: CASGGQEYNSPLHF.

V gene TRBV14 combines with J gene TRBJ2-5; no reliable D call. Deletions cut 2 bases from V and 11 bases from J, with 24 bases between. The CDR3 is made up of 16 amino acids. Looked up from germline, CDR1 is SGHDN and CDR2 is FVKESK. CDR3 nucleotide sequence: TGTGCCAGCAGCCAAAGGCAAACTGTATCTTACAATGAGCAGTACTTC. Protein product: CASSQRQTVSYNEQYF. The variable domain in full, with the rest retrieved from reference TRBV14 and TRBJ2-5, is EAGVTQFPSHSVIEKGQTVTLRCDPISGHDNLYWYRRVMGKEIKFLLHFVKESKQDESGMPNNRFLAERTGGTYSTLKVQPAELEDSGVYFCASSQRQTVSYNEQYFGPGTRLLVL.

The gene calls are TRBV20-1 and TRBJ2-3; TRBD2 aligns across 8 bases. Per the germline V gene, CDR1 is DFQATT and CDR2 is SNEGSKA (reference sequence). Trimming took 1 base from V and 14 from J; bases not matched to a gene: 14. CDR3 size: 14 residues. In nucleotides, the CDR3 is TGCAGTGCTAGAGGACGGGAGGGCCTTAGATACGCGTATTTT. It translates to CSARGREGLRYAYF.

This clonotype was detected only a few times. The V and J genes are TRBV28 and TRBJ2-7; no reliable D call. The V gene lost 5 bases and the J gene lost 2 bases, with 10 bases spanning the gap. The CDR3 contains 13 residues. The germline V gene has CDR1 MDHEN and CDR2 SYDVKM. The CDR3 sequence is CASSNSAPYEQYF. The CDR3 DNA reads TGTGCCAGCAGTAATTCGGCCCCCTACGAGCAGTACTTC.

The V gene is TRBV24-1, the J gene TRBJ2-7, with 7 positions matching TRBD2. Germline CDR1 is KGHDR and CDR2 is SFDVKD. The junction had 13 bases not matched to a gene; V was cut back by 2 bases and J by 7 bases. CDR3 length equals 16 residues. CDR3 sequence: CATSDSGAGAVNEQYF. DNA of the CDR3: TGTGCCACCAGTGATTCTGGGGCGGGAGCTGTCAATGAGCAGTACTTC.

The J gene is TRBJ1-1, the V gene TRBV10-2; 7 nucleotides align to TRBD1. The V gene end was trimmed by 6 bases and the J gene end by 4 bases; junction bases not matched to a gene: 8. Germline V gene data show CDR1 as WSHSY and CDR2 as SAAADI. The CDR3 has 14 residues. Here the CDR3 DNA reads TGCGCCAGCAGAGACTTGGGACAGATCACTGAAGCTTTCTTT. Amino acid sequence: CASRDLGQITEAFF.

The V and J genes are TRBV28 and TRBJ1-4, with D perhaps TRBD1 (6 bases). Germline lookup yields CDR1 MDHEN and CDR2 SYDVKM. The germline V and J ends were trimmed by 2 bases and 8 bases, with 12 bases remaining between them. This CDR3 spans 14 amino acids. The DNA of the CDR3 is TGTGCCAGCAGTTTAAGGAGGGGGGGCGAAAAACTGTTTTTT. Its translation: CASSLRRGGEKLFF.

V and J are TRBV12-3 or TRBV12-4 and TRBJ2-3, with D perhaps assigned TRBD1 or TRBD2 (5 bases each). This CDR3 comprises 15 residues. V lost 5 bases and J 6 bases, leaving 18 bases between the germline ends. The CDR3 reads CASSPPGPPMDTQYF. CDR3 DNA: TGTGCCAGCAGTCCCCCGGGACCCCCGATGGATACGCAGTATTTT.

This clonotype occurred a few times. The chain joins TRBV5-6 to TRBJ2-7, with 10 bases that match TRBD2. The germline CDR1 and CDR2 sequences are SGHDT and YYEEEE. The CDR3 is 16 residues long. Trimming at V came to 1 base and at J to 0 bases, leaving 4 bases not matched to a gene. The CDR3 region has the DNA TGTGCCAGCAGCTTGTTAGCGGGAGGTTCCTCCTACGAGCAGTACTTC. Its protein product is CASSLLAGGSSYEQYF.